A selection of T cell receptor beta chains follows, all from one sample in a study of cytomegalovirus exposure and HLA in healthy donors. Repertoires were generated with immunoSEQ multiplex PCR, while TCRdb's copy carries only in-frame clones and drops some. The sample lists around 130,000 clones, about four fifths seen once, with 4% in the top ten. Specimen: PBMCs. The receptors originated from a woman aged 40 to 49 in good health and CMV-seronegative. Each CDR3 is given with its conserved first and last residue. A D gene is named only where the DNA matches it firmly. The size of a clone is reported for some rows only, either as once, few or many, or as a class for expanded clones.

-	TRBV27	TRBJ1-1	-	CATKLNWGSITEAFF	TGTGCCACGAAACTTAATTGGGGCTCGATCACTGAAGCTTTCTTT
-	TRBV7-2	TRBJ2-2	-	CASTHRGRGNTGELFF	TGTGCCAGCACCCACAGGGGGAGGGGCAACACCGGGGAGCTGTTTTTT
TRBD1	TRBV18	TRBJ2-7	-	CASSPGQGAGYEQYF	TGTGCCAGCTCACCAGGACAGGGGGCTGGGTACGAGCAGTACTTC
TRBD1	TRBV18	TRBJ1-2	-	CASSQGTGAVDGYTF	TGTGCCAGCTCACAGGGGACAGGGGCAGTGGATGGCTACACCTTC
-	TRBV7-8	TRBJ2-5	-	CASSFRGRDTETQYF	TGTGCCAGCAGCTTTAGGGGGCGGGATACAGAGACCCAGTACTTC
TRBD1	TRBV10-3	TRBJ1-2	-	CAITPTGGEGGYTF	TGTGCCATCACCCCGACAGGGGGCGAAGGAGGCTACACCTTC
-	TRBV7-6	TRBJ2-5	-	CASSLYRVETQYF	TGTGCCAGCAGCTTATACCGGGTAGAGACCCAGTACTTC
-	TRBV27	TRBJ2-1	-	CASSLEGLRSYNEQFF	TGTGCCAGCAGTTTAGAGGGCCTTAGGTCCTACAATGAGCAGTTCTTC
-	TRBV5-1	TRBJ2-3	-	CASAEGVGGDTQYF	TGCGCCAGCGCTGAGGGGGTTGGCGGAGATACGCAGTATTTT
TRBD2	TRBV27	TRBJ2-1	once	CASSFWAGGAVANEQFF	TGTGCCAGCAGTTTTTGGGCGGGGGGGGCAGTTGCCAATGAGCAGTTCTTC
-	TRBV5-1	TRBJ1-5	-	CASSFGGAHQPQHF	TGCGCCAGCAGCTTCGGAGGGGCCCATCAGCCCCAGCATTTT
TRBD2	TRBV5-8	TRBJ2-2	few	CASSPGLAGVYSTGELFF	TGTGCCAGCAGCCCCGGACTAGCGGGAGTATATAGCACCGGGGAGCTGTTTTTT
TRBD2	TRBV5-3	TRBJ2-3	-	CARSPERGVDADTQYF	TGTGCCAGAAGCCCAGAGCGGGGAGTGGATGCAGATACGCAGTATTTT
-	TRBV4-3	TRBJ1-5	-	CASSQDPQGGSNQPQHF	TGCGCCAGCAGCCAGGATCCCCAGGGTGGGAGCAATCAGCCCCAGCATTTT
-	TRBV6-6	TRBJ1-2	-	CASTEFMGDIYGYTF	TGTGCCAGCACCGAATTTATGGGGGACATCTATGGCTACACCTTC
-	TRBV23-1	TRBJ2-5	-	CASSQREKKQETQYF	TGCGCCAGCAGTCAAAGAGAAAAGAAACAAGAGACCCAGTACTTC
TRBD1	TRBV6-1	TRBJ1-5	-	CASSGGQGDNQPQHF	TGTGCCAGCAGTGGGGGACAGGGCGACAATCAGCCCCAGCATTTT
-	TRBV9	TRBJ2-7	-	CASSVGGGPYEQYF	TGTGCCAGCAGCGTTGGGGGAGGCCCCTACGAGCAGTACTTC
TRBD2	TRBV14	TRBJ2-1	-	CASSGTSGSFGEQFF	TGTGCCAGCAGCGGGACTAGCGGGAGCTTCGGTGAGCAGTTCTTC
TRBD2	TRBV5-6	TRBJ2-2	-	CASGGGANTGELFF	TGTGCCAGCGGCGGGGGGGCGAACACCGGGGAGCTGTTTTTT
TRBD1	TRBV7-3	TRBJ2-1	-	CASSLFGQGPDYNEQFF	TGTGCCAGCAGCTTATTCGGACAGGGGCCAGACTACAATGAGCAGTTCTTC
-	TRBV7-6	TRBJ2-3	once	CASSLEGKSTDTQYF	TGTGCCAGCAGCTTAGAGGGGAAGAGCACAGATACGCAGTATTTT
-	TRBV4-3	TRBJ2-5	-	CASSLGVQETQYF	TGCGCCAGCAGCCTCGGGGTCCAAGAGACCCAGTACTTC
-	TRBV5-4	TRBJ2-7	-	CASSFGGGGSYEQYF	TGTGCCAGCAGCTTTGGGGGCGGGGGCTCCTACGAGCAGTACTTC
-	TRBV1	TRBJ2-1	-	CTSSRREPLYNEQFF	TGCACCAGCAGCCGGCGGGAGCCCCTCTACAATGAGCAGTTCTTC
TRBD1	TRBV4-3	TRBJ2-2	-	CASSRGTGKDGELFF	TGCGCCAGCAGCCGCGGGACAGGGAAAGACGGGGAGCTGTTTTTT
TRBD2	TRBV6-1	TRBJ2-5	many	CASSAAGGRYQETQYF	TGTGCCAGCAGTGCAGCGGGGGGGCGGTACCAAGAGACCCAGTACTTC
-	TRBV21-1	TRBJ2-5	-	CASSMTSGGPAETQYF	TGTGCCAGCAGCATGACTAGCGGGGGACCTGCGGAGACCCAGTACTTC
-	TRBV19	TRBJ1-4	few	CASSGRFATNEKLFF	TGTGCCAGTAGCGGCAGGTTTGCAACTAATGAAAAACTGTTTTTT
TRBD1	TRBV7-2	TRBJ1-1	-	CASSLGAPGGGEAFF	TGTGCCAGCAGCTTAGGGGCCCCAGGGGGCGGTGAAGCTTTCTTT
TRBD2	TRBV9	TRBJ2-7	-	CASSVGGRALDEQYF	TGTGCCAGCAGCGTAGGCGGGAGGGCCTTGGACGAGCAGTACTTC
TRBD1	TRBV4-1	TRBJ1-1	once	CASSQDRGNRGENTEAFF	TGCGCCAGCAGCCAAGATCGAGGAAACAGGGGCGAAAACACTGAAGCTTTCTTT
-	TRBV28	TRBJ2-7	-	CASSPQRTPPPENF	TGTGCCAGCAGTCCTCAAAGAACCCCCCCTCCCGAGAACTTC
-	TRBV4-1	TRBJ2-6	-	CASSRLLSSGANVLTF	TGCGCCAGCAGCCGGCTCTTATCCTCTGGGGCCAACGTCCTGACTTTC
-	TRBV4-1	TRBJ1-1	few	CASLPQGQRTEAFF	TGCGCCAGCTTACCACAGGGTCAGAGAACTGAAGCTTTCTTT
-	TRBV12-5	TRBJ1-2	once	CASGLPRRDGNYGYTF	TGTGCTAGTGGTTTGCCCCGGAGGGACGGAAACTATGGCTACACCTTC
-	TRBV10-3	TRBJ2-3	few	CAISATDSTDTQYF	TGTGCCATCAGTGCGACCGACTCAACAGATACGCAGTATTTT
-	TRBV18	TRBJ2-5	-	CASSPPNGQETQYF	TGTGCCAGCTCACCGCCAAACGGCCAAGAGACCCAGTACTTC
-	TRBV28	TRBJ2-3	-	CASSLRLVGSTDTQYF	TGTGCCAGCAGTCTACGACTAGTTGGCAGCACAGATACGCAGTATTTT
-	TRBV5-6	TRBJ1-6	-	CASSLDRANSPLHF	TGTGCCAGCAGCTTGGACAGAGCCAATTCACCCCTCCACTTT
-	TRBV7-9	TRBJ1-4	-	CASSSTLGTNEKLFF	TGTGCCAGCAGCTCGACTCTGGGAACTAATGAAAAACTGTTTTTT
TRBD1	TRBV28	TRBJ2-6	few	CASSLPTGAGANVLTF	TGTGCCAGCAGTTTGCCGACAGGGGCTGGGGCCAACGTCCTGACTTTC
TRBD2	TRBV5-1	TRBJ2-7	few	CASSPGTSGQPMGYEQYF	TGCGCCAGCAGCCCCGGGACTAGCGGACAGCCTATGGGCTACGAGCAGTACTTC
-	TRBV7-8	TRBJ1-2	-	CASSLVLDKANYGYTF	TGTGCCAGCAGCTTAGTACTGGACAAAGCTAACTATGGCTACACCTTC
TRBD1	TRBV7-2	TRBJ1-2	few	CASSLRTGGGSGYTF	TGTGCCAGCAGCTTACGGACAGGCGGGGGGAGTGGCTACACCTTC